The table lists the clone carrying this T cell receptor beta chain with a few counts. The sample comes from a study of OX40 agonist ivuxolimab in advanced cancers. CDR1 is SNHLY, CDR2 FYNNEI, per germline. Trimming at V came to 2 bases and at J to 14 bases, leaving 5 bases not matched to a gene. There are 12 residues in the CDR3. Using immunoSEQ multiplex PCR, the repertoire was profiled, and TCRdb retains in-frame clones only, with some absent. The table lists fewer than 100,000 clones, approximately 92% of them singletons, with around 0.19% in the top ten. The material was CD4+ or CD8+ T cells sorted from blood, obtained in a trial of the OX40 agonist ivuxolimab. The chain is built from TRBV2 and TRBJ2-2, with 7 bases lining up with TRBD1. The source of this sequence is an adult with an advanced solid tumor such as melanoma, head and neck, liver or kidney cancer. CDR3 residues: CASSERTGVLFF. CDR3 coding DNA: TGTGCCAGCAGTGAAAGAACAGGGGTTCTGTTTTTT.